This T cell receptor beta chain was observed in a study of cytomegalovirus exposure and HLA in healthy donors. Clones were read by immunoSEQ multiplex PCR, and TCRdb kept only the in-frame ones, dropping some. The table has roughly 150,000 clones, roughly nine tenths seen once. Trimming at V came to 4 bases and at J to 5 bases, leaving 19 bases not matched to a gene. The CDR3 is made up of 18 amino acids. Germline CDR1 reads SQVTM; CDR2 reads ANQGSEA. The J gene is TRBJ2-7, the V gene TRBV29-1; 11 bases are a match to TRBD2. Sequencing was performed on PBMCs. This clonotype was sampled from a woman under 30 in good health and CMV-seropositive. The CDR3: CSVAGGYSGRALADEQYF. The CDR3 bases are TGCAGCGTTGCGGGGGGATATAGCGGGAGGGCCCTCGCGGACGAGCAGTACTTC.